This passage covers 7 T cell receptor beta chains from one sample sequenced in a study of tumor-infiltrating lymphocytes in oesophageal squamous cell carcinoma. Via MiXCR, TCRdb re-called the PCR reads, giving one row per CDR3 protein. The sample contains almost 20,000 distinct CDR3 sequences, roughly 40% of which appear only once. Sequences were obtained from esophageal tumor tissue. All receptors derive from a male donor with esophageal squamous cell carcinoma.

The rearrangement joins TRBV5-1 to TRBJ2-7; weak D call: TRBD1 (6 bases). The J call may be in error: the DNA end matches TRBJ2-1 better. The length of the CDR3 is 15 residues. Germline assignment: CDR1 SGHRS and CDR2 YFSETQ. The CDR3 is CASSLGGELWDEQFF. CDR3 coding DNA: TGCGCCAGCAGCTTAGGGGGAGAACTCTGGGATGAGCAGTTCTTC.

The chain carries TRBV27 and TRBJ2-4, with D unclear. The J call may be faulty, since TRBJ2-7 better matches the DNA end. The CDR3 sequence is 14 residues long. Germline V gene sequence: CDR1 MNHEY, CDR2 SMNVEV (reference sequence). The chain's CDR3 is CASSPWAKPYEQYF. In DNA, the CDR3 is TGTGCCAGCAGTCCCTGGGCCAAACCCTACGAGCAGTACTTC.

By its share, this clonotype is large. V usage is TRBV7-6 and J usage is TRBJ2-1, with 9 bases that match TRBD1. With 4 bases clipped from V and 9 bases from J, the junction kept 4 bases outside the gene matches. This CDR3 is 13 amino acids long. The germline CDR1 and CDR2 sequences are SGHVS and FNYEAQ. CDR3 DNA sequence: TGTGCCAGCAGCTGGGACAGGGAAAGTGAGCAGTTCTTC. Translating it yields CASSWDRESEQFF.

The chain has TRBV7-6 and TRBJ2-1, with 8 bases matching TRBD2. Germline values: CDR1 SGHVS, CDR2 FNYEAQ. The CDR3 spans 14 residues. Trimming took 5 bases from V and 10 from J; bases not matched to a gene: 10. This CDR3 reads CASSTGGGPYEQFF. The CDR3 DNA sequence: TGTGCCAGCAGCACGGGGGGGGGACCCTACGAGCAGTTCTTC.

This clonotype was recorded many times. The J gene is TRBJ2-1, the V gene TRBV6-1; 7 bases match TRBD1. Per the germline V gene, CDR1 is MNHNS and CDR2 is SASEGT. With 4 bases clipped from V and 3 bases from J, the junction kept 3 bases outside the gene matches. This CDR3 region has 14 residues. The DNA for the CDR3 is TGTGCCAGCAGTGGACAGGGACGCTACAATGAGCAGTTCTTC. Amino acid sequence: CASSGQGRYNEQFF.

This clonotype has a count of ten or more. Possible read error: a much larger clone is one base away. This chain joins TRBV7-3 and TRBJ2-7, with a weak D call TRBD2 (6 bases). The CDR3 is made up of 16 amino acids. The germline gives CDR1 SGHTA, CDR2 FQGTGA. With 2 bases removed from V and 7 bases from J, the gap between germline ends came to 21 bases. The CDR3 DNA reads as TGTGCCAGCAGCTTACGGGCCCTCCAGGGAGGCAATGAGCAGTACTTC. Protein: CASSLRALQGGNEQYF.

Points on this clonotype: This clone may be a read error of a much larger clone one base away. The J gene is TRBJ2-3, the V gene TRBV5-5, with D tentatively TRBD2 (5 bases). V lost 0 bases to trimming and J lost 14 bases, with 19 bases between them. This CDR3 comprises 14 residues. Per germline, CDR1 SGHKS and CDR2 YYEKEE (reference sequence). This CDR3 reads CASSLAGRVGELYF. As DNA, the CDR3 is TGTGCCAGCAGCTTGGCCGGACGGGTCGGGGAGCTGTATTTT. Full variable domain (remainder filled in from reference TRBV5-5 and TRBJ2-3): DAGVTQSPTHLIKTRGQQVTLRCSPISGHKSVSWYQQVLGQGPQFIFQYYEKEERGRGNFPDRFSARQFPNYSSELNVNALLLGDSALYLCASSLAGRVGELYFGPGTRLTVL.